This T cell receptor (beta chain) came from a study of blood T cell repertoires in COVID-19. The wider study: The United States, Italy and Spain provided the acute and convalescent COVID-19 samples. T cells, B-cell-depleted T cells, or PBMCs provided the cDNA or gDNA that served as material.

The authors' processing: Estimation of nucleated cell counts relied on the amplification of reference gene primers. Sequencing was performed with immunoSEQ multiplex PCR; in TCRdb, only in-frame clones are kept and a portion is missing. Clone size and the V and J calls come from that table; the DNA yielded D and trimming. The sample includes over 300,000 clones, roughly 90% of them seen just once. Sample: peripheral blood. This receptor was identified in a man between 18 and 35 years old with active or convalescent COVID-19.

CDR3 DNA sequence: TGCGCCAGCAGTGGAGTTTCCGGGGAGCTGTTTTTT. This sequence encodes CASSGVSGELFF. The chain recombines TRBV10-1 with TRBJ2-2; no firm D call. The CDR3 runs 12 residues. Looked up from germline, CDR1 is WNHNN and CDR2 is SYGVQD (reference sequence). Trimming removed 4 bases from V and 6 bases from J, with 6 bases in between.